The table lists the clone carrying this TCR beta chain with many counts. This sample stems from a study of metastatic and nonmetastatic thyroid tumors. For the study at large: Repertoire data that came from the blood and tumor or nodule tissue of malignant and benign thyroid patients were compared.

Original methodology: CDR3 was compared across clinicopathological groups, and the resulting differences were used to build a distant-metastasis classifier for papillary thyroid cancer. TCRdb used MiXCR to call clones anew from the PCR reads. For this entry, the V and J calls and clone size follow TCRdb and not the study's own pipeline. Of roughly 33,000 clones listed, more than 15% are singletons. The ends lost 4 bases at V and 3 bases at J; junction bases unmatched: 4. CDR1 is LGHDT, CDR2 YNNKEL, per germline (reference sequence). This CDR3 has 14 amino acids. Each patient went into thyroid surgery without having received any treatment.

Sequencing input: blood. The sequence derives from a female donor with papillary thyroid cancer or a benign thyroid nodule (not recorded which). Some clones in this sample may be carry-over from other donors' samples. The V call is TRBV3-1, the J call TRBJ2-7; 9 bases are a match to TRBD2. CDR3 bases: TGTGCCAGCAGCCCCGGACTAGCGAACTACGAGCAGTACTTC. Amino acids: CASSPGLANYEQYF.